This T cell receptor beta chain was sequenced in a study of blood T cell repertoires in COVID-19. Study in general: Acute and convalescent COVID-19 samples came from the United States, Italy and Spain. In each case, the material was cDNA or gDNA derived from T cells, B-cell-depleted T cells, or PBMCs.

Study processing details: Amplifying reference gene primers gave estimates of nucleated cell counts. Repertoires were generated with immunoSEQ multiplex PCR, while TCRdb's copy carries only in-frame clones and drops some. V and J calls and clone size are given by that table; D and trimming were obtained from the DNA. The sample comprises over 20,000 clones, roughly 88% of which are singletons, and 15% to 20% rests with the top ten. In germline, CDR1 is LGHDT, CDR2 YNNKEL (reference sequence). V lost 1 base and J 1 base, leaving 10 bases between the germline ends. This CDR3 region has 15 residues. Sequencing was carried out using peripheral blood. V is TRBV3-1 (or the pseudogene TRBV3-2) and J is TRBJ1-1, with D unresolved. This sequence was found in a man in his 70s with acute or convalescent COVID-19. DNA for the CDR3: TGTGCCAGCAGCCAAGGTGGCAGTCGGAACACTGAAGCTTTCTTT. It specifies CASSQGGSRNTEAFF.